Listed below are T cell receptor beta chains from one sample, sequenced in a study of cytomegalovirus exposure and HLA in healthy donors. Repertoires were generated with immunoSEQ multiplex PCR, while TCRdb's copy carries only in-frame clones and drops some. The profile covers tens of thousands of clones, with about 53% appearing a single time and less than 7% taken by the ten largest. The sequenced material came from PBMCs. These receptor sequences come from a woman aged 40 to 50 in good health and CMV-seropositive. Each CDR3 is given with its conserved first and last residue. Fields, in order: V gene, D gene, J gene, CDR3 protein. D genes are given only for firm matches.

V gene: TRBV4-1
D gene: .
J gene: TRBJ2-3
CDR3 protein: CASSQIGMTDTQYF

V gene: TRBV29-1
D gene: .
J gene: TRBJ1-2
CDR3 protein: CSADPPNYGYTF

V gene: TRBV7-2
D gene: .
J gene: TRBJ2-7
CDR3 protein: CASSSRGFYEQYF

V gene: TRBV6-4
D gene: TRBD2
J gene: TRBJ2-1
CDR3 protein: CASSASGGDNEQFF

V gene: TRBV11-2
D gene: .
J gene: TRBJ2-3
CDR3 protein: CASSLGGTDTQYF

V gene: TRBV9
D gene: TRBD2
J gene: TRBJ2-1
CDR3 protein: CASSVSGGTYNEQFF

V gene: TRBV7-3
D gene: TRBD1
J gene: TRBJ2-1
CDR3 protein: CASSSRDRTNEQFF

V gene: TRBV6-1
D gene: TRBD2
J gene: TRBJ2-3
CDR3 protein: CASQRGGQDTQYF

V gene: TRBV6-5
D gene: .
J gene: TRBJ1-3
CDR3 protein: CASSYRRSGGNTIYF

V gene: TRBV5-4
D gene: .
J gene: TRBJ2-1
CDR3 protein: CASSGINGRGFF

V gene: TRBV14
D gene: TRBD2
J gene: TRBJ2-3
CDR3 protein: CASSQPSGGATDTQYF

V gene: TRBV29-1
D gene: .
J gene: TRBJ1-2
CDR3 protein: CSVVEGSDYGYTF

V gene: TRBV7-9
D gene: .
J gene: TRBJ1-1
CDR3 protein: CASSLTTVPNTEAFF

V gene: TRBV7-9
D gene: .
J gene: TRBJ1-2
CDR3 protein: CASSLVAGLHGYTF

V gene: TRBV19
D gene: TRBD1
J gene: TRBJ1-5
CDR3 protein: CASSTDRGTSNQPQHF

V gene: TRBV29-1
D gene: TRBD1
J gene: TRBJ1-4
CDR3 protein: CSVLTGVGYEKLFF

V gene: TRBV11-2
D gene: TRBD1
J gene: TRBJ1-3
CDR3 protein: CASSLNRGGSTIYF

V gene: TRBV5-8
D gene: .
J gene: TRBJ1-5
CDR3 protein: CASSRGGSNQPQHF

V gene: TRBV6-5
D gene: TRBD1
J gene: TRBJ1-5
CDR3 protein: CASSADRGDQPQHF

V gene: TRBV2
D gene: .
J gene: TRBJ1-2
CDR3 protein: CASSELSFGQGIGYTF

V gene: TRBV12-2
D gene: .
J gene: TRBJ2-1
CDR3 protein: CARGAGGADNEQFF

V gene: TRBV7-9
D gene: TRBD1
J gene: TRBJ1-4
CDR3 protein: CASSPDGTGDEKLFF

V gene: TRBV6-1
D gene: TRBD1
J gene: TRBJ2-1
CDR3 protein: CASRRQGARNEQFF

V gene: TRBV4-1
D gene: TRBD2
J gene: TRBJ2-1
CDR3 protein: CASSQSERGAYNEQFF

V gene: TRBV28
D gene: .
J gene: TRBJ1-1
CDR3 protein: CASSLAGLSHTEAFF

V gene: TRBV9
D gene: TRBD1
J gene: TRBJ1-1
CDR3 protein: CASSVAGQGNEAFF

V gene: TRBV7-9
D gene: .
J gene: TRBJ2-3
CDR3 protein: CASSPSPGSSTDTQYF